This TCR beta chain was sequenced during a study of T cell responses to AZD1222 COVID-19 vaccine. The method was immunoSEQ multiplex PCR; TCRdb's version includes in-frame clones alone and lacks a portion of them. The sample carries about 94,000 clones, approximately 91% recorded once. The CDR3 spans 13 residues. The V end lost 1 base, the J end lost 10 bases, and 13 bases lay between the germline ends. CDR1 SEHNR and CDR2 FQNEAQ come from the germline V gene (reference sequence). This rearrangement joins TRBV7-9 to TRBJ1-1, with TRBD1 as a possible D gene (5 bases). This TCR was sampled from an adult in good health. The input for sequencing was peripheral blood, taken on day 0 of AZD1222 vaccination. CDR3 nucleotides: TGTGCCAGCAGCTTAGAGGGGCCCCTTGGAGCTTTCTTT. Protein product: CASSLEGPLGAFF.